This T cell receptor (beta chain) was recovered during a study of OX40 agonist ivuxolimab in advanced cancers. The table came from immunoSEQ multiplex PCR; TCRdb's copy has only in-frame clones and leaves some out. The table includes around 110,000 clones, just under 95% detected once. Germline lookup yields CDR1 SEHNR and CDR2 FQNEAQ (reference sequence). The CDR3 has 16 amino acids. V was cut by 5 bases and J by 2 bases, with 17 bases left in between. This chain links TRBV7-9 with TRBJ2-3, with a weak D call TRBD1 (6 bases). The source material was CD4+ or CD8+ T cells sorted from blood, sampled in a trial of the OX40 agonist ivuxolimab. The TCR comes from an adult with an advanced solid tumor such as melanoma, head and neck, liver or kidney cancer. The CDR3 sequence: CASSPNTGFLTDTQYF. As DNA, the CDR3 is TGTGCCAGCAGCCCTAATACAGGGTTTCTCACAGATACGCAGTATTTT.